This T cell receptor beta chain was sequenced in a study of T cell changes during pregnancy in multiple sclerosis. TCRdb's copy holds only in-frame clones and misses some; the assay was immunoSEQ multiplex PCR. The sample lists 15,000 or so clones; less than 90% were seen once. This clone was counted a single time. The germline CDR1 and CDR2 sequences are MRHNA and SNTAGT. The CDR3 runs to 14 residues. The V end was cut by 3 bases, the J end by 3 bases, with 10 bases between. The sequence was collected from a female donor in good health, enrolled as a control in a pregnancy study. V and J are TRBV6-4 and TRBJ2-3; D perhaps matches TRBD1 (6 bases). The sequences come from CD8+ T cells from peripheral blood mononuclear cells, collected in the third trimester of pregnancy. The CDR3 DNA sequence: TGTGCCAGCAGTGAGTCTCAGGGGACAGATACGCAGTATTTT. Its translation is CASSESQGTDTQYF.